This T cell receptor (beta chain) appears in the sequencing data of a study of read filtering for tumor transcriptome and immune sequencing. Study details: Transcriptome libraries were built from DNase-treated RNA. Study-wide points: Without single-read clonotypes, shared clonotype proportions correlated more between IR-seq and RNA-seq.

Bone marrow was sampled from every patient at the time of active disease. A note on this clonotype: The antigen remains undetermined. Being one base from a much bigger clone, this may be a read error.

Molecular barcoded adaptors covering alpha/delta and beta/gamma chains were used on 400 to 450 ng RNA. TCRdb ran MiXCR on the reads and lists one entry per CDR3 protein. The sample gives approximately 150,000 distinct CDR3 sequences, about 13% of which show up once; under 9% is in the top ten. The sequence was collected from a donor aged 40 or older with multiple myeloma. Sequenced material: a population of CD138-negative cells sorted from bone marrow.

CDR3 bases: TGTGCCAGCAGCATCCGGGACTACAATGAAACAGGTACGCAGTATTTT. Its protein is CASSIRDYNETGTQYF. This rearrangement joins TRBV7-2 to TRBJ2-3; 7 nucleotides align to TRBD2. This CDR3 spans 16 amino acids. Germline V lookup: CDR1 SGHTA, CDR2 FQGNSA. Supplemented by reference TRBV7-2 and TRBJ2-3, the full variable domain reads GAGVSQSPSNKVTEKGKDVELRCDPISGHTALYWYRQSLGQGLEFLIYFQGNSAPDKSGLPSDRFSAERTGGSVSTLTIQRTQQEDSAVYLCASSIRDYNETGTQYFGPGTRLTVL.